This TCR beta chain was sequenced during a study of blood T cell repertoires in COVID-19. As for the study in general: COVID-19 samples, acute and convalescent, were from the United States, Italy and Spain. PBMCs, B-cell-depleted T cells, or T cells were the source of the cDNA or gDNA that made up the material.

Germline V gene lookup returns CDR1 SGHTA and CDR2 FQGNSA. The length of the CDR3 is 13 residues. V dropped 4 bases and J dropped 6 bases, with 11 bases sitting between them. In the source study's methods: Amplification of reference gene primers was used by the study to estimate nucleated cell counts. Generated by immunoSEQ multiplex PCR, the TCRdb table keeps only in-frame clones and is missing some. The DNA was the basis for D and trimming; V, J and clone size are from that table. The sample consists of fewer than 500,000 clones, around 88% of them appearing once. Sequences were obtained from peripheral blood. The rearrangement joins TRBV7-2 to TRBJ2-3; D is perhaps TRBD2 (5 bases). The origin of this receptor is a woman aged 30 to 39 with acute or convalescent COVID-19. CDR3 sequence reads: CASSSDWLDTQYF. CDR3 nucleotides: TGTGCCAGCAGCTCGGACTGGCTCGATACGCAGTATTTT. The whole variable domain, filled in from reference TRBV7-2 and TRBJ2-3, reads GAGVSQSPSNKVTEKGKDVELRCDPISGHTALYWYRQSLGQGLEFLIYFQGNSAPDKSGLPSDRFSAERTGGSVSTLTIQRTQQEDSAVYLCASSSDWLDTQYFGPGTRLTVL.